This TCR beta chain was observed in a study of CD8+ T cells in alopecia areata. Study background: The drug, oral tofacitinib, was given to treated patients at 5 to 10 mg twice daily. General observations from the study: Relative to mice, TCR sharing across patients was less clear, a difference possibly HLA-related.

The sequencing template was cDNA reverse transcribed from extracted RNA. This table comes from immunoSEQ multiplex PCR, and its TCRdb copy is limited to in-frame clones, with some not included. This table holds approximately 150,000 clones, 45% to 60% found once. The V and J ends lost 3 bases and 4 bases respectively, with 13 bases between them. Germline CDR1 reads SEHNR; CDR2 reads FQNEAQ (reference sequence). This CDR3 has 15 residues. This clone was found a few times. The target antigen is unknown. This TCR was recovered from a human donor with alopecia areata. The sample was CD4+ T cells sorted from blood. The chain links TRBV7-9 to TRBJ1-5, with D possibly being TRBD1 (5 bases). For the CDR3, the DNA is TGTGCCAGCAGCTTTTTCGCAGGGAGTAATCAGCCCCAGCATTTT. It is translated as CASSFFAGSNQPQHF.